The present T cell receptor (beta chain) was sequenced within a study of shared clonotypes between healthy human individuals. In the original workflow: Filtering of immunoSEQ junctional sequences could not match full-length read filtering. Profiled with immunoSEQ multiplex PCR; TCRdb holds only in-frame clones, not every one. V and J calls and clone size follow that table, whereas D and trimming were derived from the DNA. The sample has fewer than 1 million clones, 90% to 98% seen once; the top ten hold around 0.21%. Naive CD8 cells lacked CD45RO and underwent positive selection for CCR7, leaving out terminally differentiated effector memory CD45RA+ cells. General study findings and limits: Among donors, sharing of clonotypes was expected to be affected by sequencing depth.

Comments on this clone: Its target is unknown.

Germline assignment: CDR1 SGDLS and CDR2 YYNGEE. The CDR3 runs 14 residues. Trimming took 3 bases from V and 5 from J, leaving 14 bases between them. The sample taken for sequencing was naive CD8+ T cells sorted from blood. This TCR was recovered from a man aged 25 to 45 in good health. The chain links TRBV9 to TRBJ1-2; D gene uncertain. CDR3 DNA: TGTGCCAGCAGCGCCGGCAAGGATTGGTATGGCTACACCTTC. This sequence encodes CASSAGKDWYGYTF.